The present entry profiles one T cell receptor beta chain with its context. These data originate in a study of identical twins. MiXCR was run by TCRdb on the 5' RACE reads, yielding one entry per CDR3 protein. The table lists under 900,000 distinct CDR3 sequences, 15% to 20% of them singletons. Germline trimming cut 3 bases from V and 2 bases from J; bases unmatched to any gene: 5. Per germline, CDR1 DFQATT and CDR2 SNEGSKA (reference sequence). This CDR3 region has 15 residues. Separately, the same data were catalogued under a study of T cells expressing NK-cell markers.

The sample consisted of PBMCs. The TCR originated in a woman aged 18-29 years in good health. V gene TRBV20-1 combines with J gene TRBJ2-5, with 11 bases that match TRBD2. The CDR3 coding sequence is TGCAGTGCTAGGATCGCTAGCGGGGGGCAAGAGACCCAGTACTTC. Amino acid sequence: CSARIASGGQETQYF.